These T cell receptor beta chains were read from a single sample in a study of technical replicates of blood from a few donors. Some clones are missing from TCRdb's copy, which holds only in-frame ones; the method was immunoSEQ multiplex PCR. The sample shows tens of thousands of clones, 90% to 95% of them seen only once. Source material: T cells isolated from PBMCs. Source of these receptors: a human donor in good health. CDR3s include the opening cysteine and the closing phenylalanine or tryptophan. A D gene is named only where the DNA matches it firmly. The listing skips clone size in some rows; elsewhere it reads once, few, many or a size class.

>.|TRBJ2-2|TRBD2|TRBV11-3
CASRRGTSGISGELFF
TGTGCCAGCAGGAGAGGGACTAGCGGGATATCCGGGGAGCTGTTTTTT
>.|TRBJ2-2|.|TRBV20-1
CSATSTGELFF
TGCAGTGCTACTAGCACCGGGGAGCTGTTTTTT
>.|TRBJ1-3|.|TRBV30
CAATRLYSGNTIYF
TGTGCCGCAACCAGGTTATACTCTGGAAACACCATATATTTT
>.|TRBJ2-1|TRBD2|TRBV9
CASAGLVHNEQFF
TGTGCCAGCGCGGGACTAGTTCACAATGAGCAGTTCTTC
>.|TRBJ1-1|TRBD1|TRBV19
CASSYRGNTEAFF
TGTGCCAGTAGTTACAGGGGGAACACTGAAGCTTTCTTT
>.|TRBJ1-1|.|TRBV5-4
CASSPERSGTEAFF
TGTGCCAGCAGCCCTGAGAGGTCGGGCACTGAAGCTTTCTTT
>once|TRBJ2-7|TRBD2|TRBV5-1
CASSPRTSGIFDEQYF
TGCGCCAGCAGCCCGAGGACTAGCGGGATCTTCGACGAGCAGTACTTC
>once|TRBJ2-2|.|TRBV28
CASSFIDGGLFF
TGTGCCAGCAGTTTCATAGATGGAGGGCTGTTTTTT
>.|TRBJ1-4|.|TRBV5-1
CASSPRAIEEKLFF
TGCGCCAGCAGCCCCAGGGCGATCGAGGAAAAACTGTTTTTT
>.|TRBJ2-1|.|TRBV4-1
CASKRLNEQFF
TGCGCCAGCAAGCGGCTCAATGAGCAGTTCTTC
>.|TRBJ2-7|.|TRBV11-2
CASSLDRRQGSNYEQYF
TGTGCCAGCAGCTTAGATAGGCGCCAGGGCTCAAACTACGAGCAGTACTTC
>.|TRBJ2-2|TRBD1|TRBV7-9
CASSSDREPGELFF
TGTGCCAGCAGCTCGGACAGGGAACCCGGGGAGCTGTTTTTT
>.|TRBJ2-3|.|TRBV30
CAWSAGASTDTQYF
TGTGCCTGGAGTGCAGGGGCGAGCACAGATACGCAGTATTTT
>.|TRBJ2-1|TRBD2|TRBV27
CASSLSQRGLAGDEQFF
TGTGCCAGCAGTTTATCCCAAAGGGGACTAGCGGGGGATGAGCAGTTCTTC
>.|TRBJ2-3|.|TRBV7-3
CASGVISSTDTQYF
TGTGCCAGCGGAGTGATTTCAAGCACAGATACGCAGTATTTT
>.|TRBJ1-5|.|TRBV28
CASSFRQIRNQPQHF
TGTGCCAGCAGTTTTCGACAGATTCGCAATCAGCCCCAGCATTTT
>once|TRBJ2-3|TRBD2|TRBV10-1
CASSEGVAGEGWDTQYF
TGCGCCAGCAGTGAGGGTGTAGCGGGAGAGGGGTGGGATACGCAGTATTTT
>.|TRBJ2-7|TRBD2|TRBV6-1
CASSELLPGLAGATYEQYF
TGTGCCAGCAGTGAATTACTCCCGGGACTAGCGGGAGCAACCTACGAGCAGTACTTC
>.|TRBJ2-7|TRBD2|TRBV7-2
CASSALTSGRAGGHEQYF
TGTGCCAGCAGCGCCCTGACTAGCGGGAGGGCCGGGGGGCACGAGCAGTACTTC
>.|TRBJ2-2|.|TRBV7-9
CASEPGGAGTGELFF
TGTGCCAGCGAACCGGGCGGGGCCGGAACCGGGGAGCTGTTTTTT
>.|TRBJ1-4|.|TRBV9
CASSPGGNEKLFF
TGTGCCAGCAGCCCAGGAGGGAATGAAAAACTGTTTTTT
>.|TRBJ2-7|TRBD1|TRBV5-6
CASSLTGDEQYF
TGTGCCAGCAGCTTGACAGGGGATGAGCAGTACTTC
>.|TRBJ1-4|.|TRBV27
CASRVQGLNEKLFF
TGTGCCAGCCGAGTACAGGGTCTTAATGAAAAACTGTTTTTT
>.|TRBJ1-1|.|TRBV2
CASSVVRQVNTEAFF
TGTGCCAGCAGTGTGGTTCGGCAGGTGAACACTGAAGCTTTCTTT
>.|TRBJ2-7|.|TRBV6-5
CASSYSHQSYEQYF
TGTGCCAGCAGTTACTCCCATCAGTCCTACGAGCAGTACTTC
>.|TRBJ1-5|.|TRBV27
CASSLKTEGRGQPQHF
TGTGCCAGCAGTTTGAAGACTGAGGGGCGGGGTCAGCCCCAGCATTTT
>.|TRBJ2-7|.|TRBV13
CASSLPRGRQYF
TGTGCCAGCAGCTTACCCAGGGGCCGGCAGTACTTC
>.|TRBJ1-1|TRBD1|TRBV6-5
CASSLQGEYTEAFF
TGTGCCAGCAGTCTACAGGGGGAGTACACTGAAGCTTTCTTT
>.|TRBJ2-5|TRBD2|TRBV28
CASSLEQLAGVYETQYF
TGTGCCAGCAGTTTAGAGCAATTAGCGGGAGTTTATGAGACCCAGTACTTC
>.|TRBJ1-2|.|TRBV7-3
CASSLNSYGYTF
TGTGCCAGCAGCTTAAACAGTTATGGCTACACCTTC
>once|TRBJ1-4|.|TRBV6-1
CASSEILGGADEKLFF
TGTGCCAGCAGTGAAATTTTAGGGGGGGCCGATGAAAAACTGTTTTTT
>.|TRBJ2-7|.|TRBV29-1
CSPESVQYF
TGCAGTCCTGAATCGGTGCAGTACTTC
>.|TRBJ2-3|TRBD1|TRBV6-5
CASSSGQGRSTDTQYF
TGTGCCAGCAGTTCCGGACAGGGAAGATCCACAGATACGCAGTATTTT
>.|TRBJ1-1|TRBD1|TRBV5-1
CASSLGTGREAFF
TGCGCCAGCAGCTTGGGGACAGGACGTGAAGCTTTCTTT
>.|TRBJ2-3|TRBD2|TRBV12-5
CASGPGGRAIDTQYF
TGTGCTAGTGGTCCGGGGGGGAGGGCCATAGATACGCAGTATTTT
>.|TRBJ2-1|TRBD2|TRBV9
CASSVGFWAGTSGNNEQFF
TGTGCCAGCAGCGTAGGTTTCTGGGCCGGGACTAGCGGGAACAATGAGCAGTTCTTC
>.|TRBJ1-3|TRBD1|TRBV7-9
CASSLAGTGAGNTIYF
TGTGCCAGCAGCTTAGCCGGGACAGGGGCTGGAAACACCATATATTTT
>.|TRBJ2-7|.|TRBV15
CATSRDPGYEQYF
TGTGCCACCAGCAGAGATCCGGGCTACGAGCAGTACTTC
>.|TRBJ2-7|.|TRBV7-2
CASSPHRETGSYEQYF
TGTGCCAGCAGCCCACATAGGGAGACAGGTTCCTACGAGCAGTACTTC
>.|TRBJ1-2|.|TRBV7-9
CASSPHTLGYTF
TGTGCCAGCAGCCCCCACACGCTCGGCTACACCTTC
>.|TRBJ2-5|TRBD1|TRBV9
CASSVAGTGGETQYF
TGTGCCAGCAGCGTTGCCGGGACAGGGGGAGAGACCCAGTACTTC
>.|TRBJ1-1|.|TRBV25-1
CASAWSTEVNTEAFF
TGTGCCAGCGCCTGGTCGACGGAGGTGAACACTGAAGCTTTCTTT
>.|TRBJ2-7|TRBD1|TRBV10-3
CAIRSAGQVSYEQYF
TGTGCCATCAGATCTGCCGGACAGGTCTCCTACGAGCAGTACTTC
>once|TRBJ1-5|TRBD1|TRBV2
CASSDGTGNQPQHF
TGTGCCAGCAGTGACGGGACAGGAAATCAGCCCCAGCATTTT
>.|TRBJ1-1|.|TRBV28
CASSLLRGSEAFF
TGTGCCAGCAGTTTATTGAGGGGGTCTGAAGCTTTCTTT
>.|TRBJ1-1|TRBD1|TRBV19
CASSITGTGIYTEAFF
TGTGCCAGTAGTATAACCGGGACAGGGATATACACTGAAGCTTTCTTT
>.|TRBJ1-2|.|TRBV7-9
CASSLVGGDQGYTF
TGTGCCAGCAGCTTAGTGGGAGGGGACCAAGGCTACACCTTC
>.|TRBJ2-7|.|TRBV29-1
CSVEQGYQQYF
TGCAGCGTTGAACAGGGTTACCAGCAGTACTTC
>.|TRBJ1-2|.|TRBV19
CASSDGLNYGYTF
TGTGCCAGTAGTGACGGGTTAAACTATGGCTACACCTTC
>few|TRBJ1-1|.|TRBV18
CASGTGKGTEAFF
TGTGCCAGCGGAACAGGGAAAGGTACTGAAGCTTTCTTT
>.|TRBJ2-4|.|TRBV4-2
CASSQGGVGKNIQYF
TGTGCCAGCAGCCAAGGGGGGGTAGGCAAAAACATTCAGTACTTC
>.|TRBJ1-2|.|TRBV30
CAWNKGFYGYTF
TGTGCCTGGAACAAGGGGTTCTATGGCTACACCTTC
>.|TRBJ1-3|TRBD1|TRBV28
CASRLLGMGQGSGNTIYF
TGTGCCAGCAGGCTTCTCGGCATGGGACAGGGCTCTGGAAACACCATATATTTT
>.|TRBJ2-1|TRBD2|TRBV19
CASSTGTSANNEQFF
TGTGCCAGTAGTACCGGGACTAGCGCGAACAATGAGCAGTTCTTC
>.|TRBJ1-1|TRBD1|TRBV11-1
CASSLGFGQGEAFF
TGTGCCAGCAGCTTAGGCTTTGGACAGGGGGAAGCTTTCTTT